The 11 T cell receptor beta chains below come from one sample, sequenced in a study of T cells in Graves' hyperthyroidism and ophthalmopathy. What was amplified from RNA transcripts were TCR beta CDR3 regions. The TCR CDR3 was amplified in a first-round RT-PCR using the HTBI primer set. TCRdb processed the multiplex PCR reads anew with MiXCR; each CDR3 protein has one entry. Among around 300,000 distinct CDR3 sequences listed, roughly 13% were seen once. The sequenced material came from blood. Receptors were obtained from a woman aged 40-49 years with Graves' hyperthyroidism.

This clonotype was observed at least ten times. The chain links TRBV6-5 to TRBJ1-1, with D possibly matching TRBD1 (5 bases). CDR1 MNHEY and CDR2 SVGAGI come from the germline V gene. Between the trimmed V and J ends, which lost 7 bases and 4 bases, there was a span of 13 bases. This CDR3 contains 13 residues. The CDR3 reads CASIFSGGTEAFF. Written as DNA, the CDR3 is TGTGCCAGCATTTTCTCGGGGGGCACTGAAGCTTTCTTT.

There are many counts of this clonotype. This chain uses TRBV11-3 with TRBJ2-3, with 10 bases matching TRBD2. This CDR3 region has 18 residues. CDR1 and CDR2 from the germline V gene are SGHNT and YENEEA. J lost 5 bases, V lost 5 bases, and 16 bases had no gene match. CDR3 sequence: CASSTRSSSGSFVDTQYF. As DNA, the CDR3 is TGTGCCAGCAGCACAAGGTCCTCTAGCGGGAGCTTTGTAGATACGCAGTATTTT.

Comment on this clonotype: This clone may be a read error of a much larger clone one base away. This chain joins TRBV29-1 and TRBJ2-1; TRBD1 might be the D (6 bases). The J call may be mistaken, given a closer DNA end match to TRBJ2-7. The CDR3 has 12 amino acids. The V gene's germline CDR1 is SQVTM and CDR2 ANQGSEA. This CDR3 is CSDRVAYNEQYF. CDR3 coding DNA: TGCAGCGACAGGGTAGCCTACAATGAGCAGTACTTC.

This clonotype has ten or more counts. The chain recombines TRBV6-1 with TRBJ2-1; D could derive from TRBD1 or TRBD2 (6 bases each). Trimming removed 1 base at V and 1 base at J, with 11 bases between. The CDR3 covers 16 residues. Germline V gene data show CDR1 as MNHNS and CDR2 as SASEGT. CDR3 residues: CASSEGRGSSYNEQFF. The DNA for the CDR3 is TGTGCCAGCAGTGAAGGGAGGGGGAGTTCCTACAATGAGCAGTTCTTC.

This clonotype showed up many times. The chain is built from TRBV6-1 and TRBJ1-1, with D perhaps matching TRBD1 (6 bases). The germline gives CDR1 MNHNS, CDR2 SASEGT. V lost 5 bases and J 1 base, leaving 11 bases between the germline ends. The length of the CDR3 is 14 residues. CDR3 in amino acids: CASSLGGTNTEAFF. CDR3 DNA sequence: TGTGCCAGCAGTTTAGGGGGTACGAACACTGAAGCTTTCTTT.

This clonotype has a count of ten or more. The chain has TRBV28 and TRBJ2-3, with 11 bases aligning to TRBD2. CDR3 length: 17 residues. From germline, CDR1 is MDHEN and CDR2 SYDVKM. V shed 5 bases, J shed 4 bases, and the junction held 11 bases outside the gene matches. The CDR3 nucleotides read TGTGCCAGCAGTGGTAGCGGGAGGGCCCTGTCCGCAGATACGCAGTATTTT. This translates into CASSGSGRALSADTQYF.

This clonotype showed up many times. V is TRBV7-2 and J is TRBJ2-5; a possible D gene is TRBD1 (5 bases). V was shortened by 0 bases and J by 1 base, with 12 bases between the two germline ends. Germline V gives CDR1 SGHTA, CDR2 FQGNSA. This CDR3 is built from 16 residues. The CDR3 region has the DNA TGTGCCAGCAGCTTAGCGGCCCGAACAGGCCAAGAGACCCAGTACTTC. As protein: CASSLAARTGQETQYF.

The table lists this clonotype with many counts. This chain uses TRBV27 with TRBJ2-7, with D possibly matching TRBD2 (6 bases). Trimming shortened V by 2 bases and J by 5 bases, and 13 bases separated the two germline ends. The CDR3 sequence is 14 residues long. The germline CDR1 and CDR2 sequences are MNHEY and SMNVEV (reference sequence). CDR3 region: CASSLRRADDEQYF. CDR3 nucleotide sequence: TGTGCCAGCAGTTTAAGGAGGGCCGATGACGAGCAGTACTTC.

The rearrangement joins TRBV5-5 to TRBJ2-5; D gene ambiguous. The CDR3 is 14 residues long. Per germline, CDR1 SGHKS and CDR2 YYEKEE (reference sequence). V lost 4 bases and J lost 4, with 14 bases in between. CDR3 protein: CASSPDTTGETQYF. In DNA form, the CDR3 reads TGTGCCAGCAGCCCAGACACCACCGGAGAGACCCAGTACTTC.

Of note for this clonotype: A much more abundant neighbour one base away suggests this may be a read error. This chain joins TRBV7-9 and TRBJ2-1, with TRBD2 matching 14 bases. Germline V gene sequence: CDR1 SEHNR, CDR2 FQNEAQ (reference sequence). The CDR3 length is 18 residues. CDR3 residues: CASSPGLAGVGPYDEQFF. CDR3 sequence (DNA): TGTGCCAGCAGCCCGGGACTAGCGGGAGTGGGCCCCTACGATGAGCAGTTCTTC.

CDR3 residues: CASSSGTGEDQPQHF. CDR3 nucleotide sequence: TGCGCCAGCAGCTCCGGGACAGGGGAGGATCAGCCCCAGCATTTT. The chain combines TRBV5-1 with TRBJ1-5, with TRBD1 matching over 10 bases. The germline gives CDR1 SGHRS, CDR2 YFSETQ. CDR3 length: 15 amino acids. V shed 3 bases and J 5 bases; nucleotides not matched to a gene: 5.